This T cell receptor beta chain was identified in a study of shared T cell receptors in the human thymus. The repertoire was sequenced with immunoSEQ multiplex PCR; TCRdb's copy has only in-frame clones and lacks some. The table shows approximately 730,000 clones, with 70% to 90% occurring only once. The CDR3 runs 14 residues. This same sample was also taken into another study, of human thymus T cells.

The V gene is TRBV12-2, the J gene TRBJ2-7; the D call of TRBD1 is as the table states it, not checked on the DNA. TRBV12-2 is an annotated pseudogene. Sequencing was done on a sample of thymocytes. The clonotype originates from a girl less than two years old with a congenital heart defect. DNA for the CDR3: TGTGCAAGTCGCTTAGGTTCAGGGGCCTACGAGCAGTACTTC. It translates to CASRLGSGAYEQYF.